The 24 T cell receptor beta chains below were found in one sample sequenced in a study of cytomegalovirus exposure and HLA in healthy donors. The primer mix had 60 Vbeta and 13 Jbeta primers. Profiling relied on immunoSEQ multiplex PCR, and the TCRdb table lists in-frame clones only, not all of them. This table holds about 140,000 clones, roughly 77% found once. Sequencing used PBMCs. All receptors derive from a male donor in good health and CMV-seronegative.

The J gene is TRBJ2-7, the V gene TRBV5-1; tentative D call: TRBD1 (6 bases). Germline V gives CDR1 SGHRS, CDR2 YFSETQ. CDR3 length: 17 residues. V shed 4 bases and J shed 0 bases, with 20 bases lying between them. Written as DNA, the CDR3 is TGCGCCAGCAGCCCGACGTTGGTGGCAGGGGTCTCCTACGAGCAGTACTTC. It is translated as CASSPTLVAGVSYEQYF.

V usage is TRBV14 and J usage is TRBJ1-3; 8 nucleotides agree with TRBD1. CDR1 and CDR2 from the germline V gene are SGHDN and FVKESK. The V gene end was trimmed by 1 base and the J gene end by 3 bases; junction bases not matched to a gene: 5. This CDR3 region has 16 residues. The CDR3 sequence: CASSQVSGTGGNTIYF. The CDR3 DNA reads TGTGCCAGCAGCCAAGTATCCGGGACAGGTGGAAACACCATATATTTT.

The genes are TRBV6-5 and TRBJ2-7; 11 bases align to TRBD2. Germline loops: CDR1 MNHEY, CDR2 SVGAGI. V was clipped by 2 bases and J by 2 bases; unmatched bases: 5. The CDR3 sequence is 16 residues long. This CDR3 reads CASSYVAGLAAYEQYF. The CDR3, as DNA: TGTGCCAGCAGTTACGTCGCGGGACTAGCGGCCTACGAGCAGTACTTC.

This clone showed up just once. This chain links TRBV6-5 with TRBJ1-4, with D possibly TRBD1 on 5 matching bases. V was shortened by 2 bases and J by 4 bases, with 8 bases between the two germline ends. Germline loops: CDR1 MNHEY, CDR2 SVGAGI. The CDR3 has 14 residues. CDR3 sequence: CASSYGADNEKLFF. The CDR3 nucleotides are TGTGCCAGCAGTTACGGGGCAGATAATGAAAAACTGTTTTTT.

CDR3 residues: CALGGGLETQYF. CDR3 bases: TGTGCCCTTGGGGGGGGCTTGGAGACCCAGTACTTC. The chain uses TRBV7-9 and TRBJ2-5; D may be TRBD2 (7 bases). The CDR3 runs to 12 residues. CDR1 and CDR2 (germline): SEHNR, FQNEAQ (reference sequence). Trimming shortened V by 11 bases and J by 5 bases, and 15 bases separated the two germline ends.

V is TRBV7-6 and J is TRBJ2-7; no clear D. Deletions cut 4 bases from V and 5 bases from J, with 15 bases between. The CDR3 loop spans 14 amino acids. The germline CDR1 and CDR2 sequences are SGHVS and FNYEAQ. The CDR3 reads CASSSLRVADEQYF. The CDR3 DNA reads TGTGCCAGCAGCTCACTTCGGGTCGCGGACGAGCAGTACTTC.

This clone has only a few counts. The chain couples TRBV6-6 to TRBJ2-2; 8 bases line up with TRBD2. The CDR3 is 15 amino acids. CDR1 is MNHNY and CDR2 is SVGAGI in the germline V gene (reference sequence). With 0 bases clipped from V and 5 bases from J, the junction kept 2 bases outside the gene matches. The CDR3 here is CASSYSRGVTGELFF. CDR3 coding DNA: TGTGCCAGCAGTTACTCGCGGGGGGTTACCGGGGAGCTGTTTTTT.

V and J are TRBV5-4 and TRBJ1-2; the D is unclear. This CDR3 has 19 amino acids. Trimming stripped 2 bases from V and 1 base from J, with 24 bases between. CDR1 is SGHNT and CDR2 is YYREEE in the germline V gene (reference sequence). CDR3 protein: CASSFKVASRRTLNYGYTF. CDR3 sequence (DNA): TGTGCCAGCAGCTTTAAGGTGGCGTCCCGGAGGACCCTTAACTATGGCTACACCTTC.

This clone was seen a few times. The rearrangement joins TRBV5-1 to TRBJ1-4, with 7 bases matching TRBD1. This CDR3 has 15 residues. V trimming: 4 bases; J trimming: 3 bases; junction bases outside the gene matches: 6. Germline lookup yields CDR1 SGHRS and CDR2 YFSETQ. CDR3 DNA sequence: TGCGCCAGCAGCCTCCCGACAGGGTCTAATGAAAAACTGTTTTTT. As protein: CASSLPTGSNEKLFF.

This clone was seen a handful of times. The rearrangement joins TRBV7-2 to TRBJ1-6, with D perhaps TRBD1 (6 bases). Trimming removed 5 bases at V and 6 bases at J, with 11 bases between. Germline lookup yields CDR1 SGHTA and CDR2 FQGNSA. The CDR3 is made up of 14 amino acids. The CDR3 sequence is CASSPNRVNSPLHF. The CDR3 DNA follows: TGTGCCAGCAGCCCAAACAGGGTTAATTCACCCCTCCACTTT.

The chain employs TRBV7-9 and TRBJ2-5, with D maybe TRBD2 (6 bases). The CDR3 extends over 14 amino acids. Germline V CDR1 and CDR2: SEHNR, FQNEAQ (reference sequence). Trimming took off 5 bases at V and 1 base at J, with 11 bases between the two ends. Written as DNA, the CDR3 is TGTGCCAGCAGCACTTTAGCGGTCCAAGAGACCCAGTACTTC. This gives the protein CASSTLAVQETQYF. Filled out from reference TRBV7-9 and TRBJ2-5, the complete variable domain reads DTGVSQNPRHKITKRGQNVTFRCDPISEHNRLYWYRQTLGQGPEFLTYFQNEAQLEKSRLLSDRFSAERPKGSFSTLEIQRTEQGDSAMYLCASSTLAVQETQYFGPGTRLLVL.

The table lists this clone with a few counts. V is TRBV5-4 and J is TRBJ1-2; TRBD1 is a possible D gene (5 bases). Germline V gives CDR1 SGHNT, CDR2 YYREEE (reference sequence). V dropped 1 base and J dropped 3 bases, with 16 bases sitting between them. The CDR3 spans 16 residues. The CDR3 reads CASSLMSGGVYYGYTF. The DNA for the CDR3 is TGTGCCAGCAGCTTGATGTCGGGAGGGGTTTACTATGGCTACACCTTC.

On this clone: Germline is not matched at one junction end, which may reflect a read error. This sequence joins TRBV18 and TRBJ2-4; 7 nucleotides agree with TRBD1. CDR3 length: 17 amino acids. The germline CDR1 and CDR2 sequences are KGHSH and LQKENI. In nucleotides, the CDR3 is TGTGCCAGCTCATCAGGACAGGTCGGTAGGGCAAAAAACAGTCAGTACTTC. This sequence encodes CASSSGQVGRAKNSQYF.

The rearrangement uses TRBV11-3 and TRBJ2-7, with 8 nucleotides matching TRBD1. This CDR3 comprises 14 residues. The ends lost 5 bases at V and 0 bases at J; junction bases unmatched: 3. CDR1 and CDR2 from the germline V gene are SGHNT and YENEEA. The CDR3: CASSPGTGSYEQYF. In DNA, the CDR3 is TGTGCCAGCAGCCCCGGGACAGGCTCCTACGAGCAGTACTTC. Drawing the rest from reference TRBV11-3 and TRBJ2-7, the complete variable domain is EAGVVQSPRYKIIEKKQPVAFWCNPISGHNTLYWYLQNLGQGPELLIRYENEEAVDDSQLPKDRFSAERLKGVDSTLKIQPAELGDSAVYLCASSPGTGSYEQYFGPGTRLTVT.

This chain connects TRBV6-5 to TRBJ2-5; D is perhaps TRBD2 (6 bases). Trimming cost V 2 bases and J 2 bases, with 9 bases left between them. This CDR3 has 14 amino acids. Germline V gene sequence: CDR1 MNHEY, CDR2 SVGAGI. CDR3 coding DNA: TGTGCCAGCAGTTACGGGGCGGGGCAAGAGACCCAGTACTTC. Its translation: CASSYGAGQETQYF.

The rearrangement links TRBV6-1 to TRBJ1-2; TRBD1 matches 9 bases. Germline trimming cut 4 bases from V and 7 bases from J; bases unmatched to any gene: 4. The CDR3 has 13 residues. Germline-derived CDR1 and CDR2 are MNHNS and SASEGT. CDR3 nucleotides: TGTGCCAGCAGTGTACAGGGGGCGCCTGGCTACACCTTC. Protein sequence: CASSVQGAPGYTF.

On this clone: Other nucleotide sequences in the sample specify the same CDR3. In DNA form, the CDR3 reads TGTGCCAGCAGCTTATCTAGTCACTACAATGAGCAGTTCTTC. The encoded protein is CASSLSSHYNEQFF. The chain links TRBV11-3 to TRBJ2-1; D is uncertain. The V end lost 2 bases, the J end lost 3 bases, and 8 bases lay between the germline ends. This CDR3 is built from 14 residues. CDR1 SGHNT and CDR2 YENEEA come from the germline V gene. Variable domain in full (rest from reference TRBV11-3 and TRBJ2-1): EAGVVQSPRYKIIEKKQPVAFWCNPISGHNTLYWYLQNLGQGPELLIRYENEEAVDDSQLPKDRFSAERLKGVDSTLKIQPAELGDSAVYLCASSLSSHYNEQFFGPGTRLTVL.

This sequence joins TRBV14 and TRBJ2-6, with D perhaps matching TRBD1 (6 bases). V lost 4 bases and J lost 0, with 19 bases in between. The CDR3 is made up of 19 amino acids. Germline CDR1 SGHDN, CDR2 FVKESK. In DNA, the CDR3 is TGTGCCAGCAGCCTCGCGGACAGACAGTCACTCTCTGGGGCCAACGTCCTGACTTTC. Translated: CASSLADRQSLSGANVLTF.

V gene TRBV5-5 combines with J gene TRBJ2-3; TRBD1 might be the D (5 bases). The germline gives CDR1 SGHKS, CDR2 YYEKEE (reference sequence). CDR3 size: 12 residues. Trimming stripped 1 base from V and 10 bases from J, with 10 bases between. For the CDR3, the DNA is TGTGCCAGCAGCTTGCAGGGCCCGCCGCAGTATTTT. Translating gives CASSLQGPPQYF.

The CDR3 reads CASSVPVAGVTGELFF. The CDR3, as DNA: TGTGCCAGCAGCGTCCCAGTAGCGGGAGTTACCGGGGAGCTGTTTTTT. The rearrangement joins TRBV5-6 to TRBJ2-2; 9 bases are shared with TRBD2. Unmatched junction bases numbered 9, after V lost 4 bases and J lost 5 bases. CDR3 length: 16 amino acids. Germline loops: CDR1 SGHDT, CDR2 YYEEEE.

The chain joins TRBV28 to TRBJ2-7, with D tentatively TRBD2 (7 bases). Per germline, CDR1 MDHEN and CDR2 SYDVKM. This CDR3 contains 11 residues. The V end lost 11 bases, the J end lost 4 bases, and 12 bases lay between the germline ends. The CDR3 region has the DNA TGTGCCTCGGGGGGCCAATACGAGCAGTACTTC. It is translated as CASGGQYEQYF.

V usage is TRBV5-5 and J usage is TRBJ2-5; 8 bases match TRBD2. Germline trimming cut 4 bases from V and 5 bases from J; bases unmatched to any gene: 7. Germline V gives CDR1 SGHKS, CDR2 YYEKEE (reference sequence). This CDR3 contains 14 residues. CDR3 DNA: TGTGCCAGCAGCCCGGTGACGGGAGGGGAGACCCAGTACTTC. Its translation is CASSPVTGGETQYF.

The CDR3 DNA reads as TGTGCCAGTAGTACGGGACAGAACTACGAGCAGTACTTC. Its translation is CASSTGQNYEQYF. V usage is TRBV19 and J usage is TRBJ2-7; 7 bases are a match to TRBD1. The CDR3 runs 13 residues. V shed 4 bases, J shed 3 bases, and the junction held 3 bases outside the gene matches. The germline V gene encodes CDR1 LNHDA and CDR2 SQIVND (reference sequence).

V and J are TRBV4-3 and TRBJ1-4, with D unresolved. The V gene's germline CDR1 is LGHNA and CDR2 YSLEER. Trimming pared 7 bases from V and 1 base from J, leaving 16 bases between. The CDR3 spans 16 residues. This CDR3 reads CASKPSSARTNEKLFF. The CDR3 coding sequence is TGCGCCAGCAAACCAAGCTCCGCAAGAACTAATGAAAAACTGTTTTTT.